This is a list of T cell receptor beta chains from one sample in a study of early stage breast cancer tumors. Assay: immunoSEQ multiplex PCR; the TCRdb copy retains only in-frame clones and omits some. The sample shows fewer than 90,000 clones, roughly 84% of them seen only once. Sequenced: blood. These receptor sequences come from a person between 60 and 70 years old with breast cancer. CDR3s include the opening cysteine and the closing phenylalanine or tryptophan. D genes are given only for firm matches. The size field is filled for only some rows; it gives once, few, many or a size class.

>TRBD1|TRBV5-4|once|TRBJ1-2
TGTGCCAGCAGCTCGGGACAGGGGGGCTATGGCTACACCTTC
CASSSGQGGYGYTF
>TRBD1|TRBV15|NA|TRBJ2-7
TGTGCCACCAGCAGAGATAGTATTGGGGACAGGGTAGGTATGAGGCACTACGAGCAGTACTTC
CATSRDSIGDRVGMRHYEQYF
>NA|TRBV12-2|NA|TRBJ2-6
TGTGCAAGTCGCGCCCGAAGAAGGGGGGGAGAAGGCTCCTCTGGGGCCAACGTCCTGACTTTC
CASRARRRGGEGSSGANVLTF
>TRBD2|TRBV7-6|NA|TRBJ2-7
TGTGCCAGCAGCCCGGGACTAGCGGGTAGCTCCTACGAGCAGTACTTC
CASSPGLAGSSYEQYF
>NA|TRBV15|NA|TRBJ2-7
TGTGCCACCAGCAGAGATCAAGGCTACGAGCAGTACTTC
CATSRDQGYEQYF
>NA|TRBV27|NA|TRBJ1-6
TGTGCCAGCAGTCGAAAAATCCAGGGTTATGAGTCACCCCTCCACTTT
CASSRKIQGYESPLHF
>NA|TRBV18|NA|TRBJ2-5
TGTGCCAGCTCACCACGAAGCAGATCGGGGGCCCAGTACTTC
CASSPRSRSGAQYF
>NA|TRBV5-6|NA|TRBJ2-1
TGTGCCAGCAGCTTGGCTGGGGGGAGCTTAAACAATGAGCAGTTCTTC
CASSLAGGSLNNEQFF
>TRBD2|TRBV9|NA|TRBJ2-1
TGTGCCAGCAGCGTAGATGGCGGGAGGCCGTCCAATGAGCAGTTCTTC
CASSVDGGRPSNEQFF
>TRBD1|TRBV28|NA|TRBJ2-2
TGTGCCAGCTTCCCCCGGGACAGGGTGACCGGGGAGCTGTTTTTT
CASFPRDRVTGELFF